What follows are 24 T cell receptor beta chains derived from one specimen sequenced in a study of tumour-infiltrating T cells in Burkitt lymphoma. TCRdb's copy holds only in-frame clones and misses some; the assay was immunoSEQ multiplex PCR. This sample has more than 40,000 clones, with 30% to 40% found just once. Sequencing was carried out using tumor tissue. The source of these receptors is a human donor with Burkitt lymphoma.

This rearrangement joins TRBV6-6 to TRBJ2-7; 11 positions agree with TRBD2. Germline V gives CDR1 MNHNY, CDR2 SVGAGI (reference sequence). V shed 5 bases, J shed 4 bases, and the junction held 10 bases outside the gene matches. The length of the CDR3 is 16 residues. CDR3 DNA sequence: TGTGCCAGCAGTGGTACTAGCGGGGGAGCCCTTTACGAGCAGTACTTC. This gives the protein CASSGTSGGALYEQYF.

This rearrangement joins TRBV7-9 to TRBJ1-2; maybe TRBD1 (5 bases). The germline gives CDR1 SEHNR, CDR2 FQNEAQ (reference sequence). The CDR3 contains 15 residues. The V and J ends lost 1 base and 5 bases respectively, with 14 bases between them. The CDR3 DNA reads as TGTGCCAGCAGCTTAGACTTCGCGGGACGATATGGCTACACCTTC. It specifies CASSLDFAGRYGYTF.

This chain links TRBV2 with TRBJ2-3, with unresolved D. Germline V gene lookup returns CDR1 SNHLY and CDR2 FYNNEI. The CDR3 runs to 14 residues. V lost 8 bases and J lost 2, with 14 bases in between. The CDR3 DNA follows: TGTGCCAGCTCGAACGATCTGAACACAGATACGCAGTATTTT. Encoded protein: CASSNDLNTDTQYF.

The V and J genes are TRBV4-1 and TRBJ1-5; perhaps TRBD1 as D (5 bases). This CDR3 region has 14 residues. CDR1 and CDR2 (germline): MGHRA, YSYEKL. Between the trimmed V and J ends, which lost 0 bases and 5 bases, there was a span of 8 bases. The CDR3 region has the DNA TGCGCCAGCAGCCAAGACGGCAGGGATCAGCCCCAGCATTTT. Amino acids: CASSQDGRDQPQHF.

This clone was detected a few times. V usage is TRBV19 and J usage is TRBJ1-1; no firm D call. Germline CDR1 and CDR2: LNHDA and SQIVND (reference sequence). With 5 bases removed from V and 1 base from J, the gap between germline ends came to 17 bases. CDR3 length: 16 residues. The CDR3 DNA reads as TGTGCCAGTAGTCCGGCAGGTGCGAGGGCGAACACTGAAGCTTTCTTT. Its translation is CASSPAGARANTEAFF.

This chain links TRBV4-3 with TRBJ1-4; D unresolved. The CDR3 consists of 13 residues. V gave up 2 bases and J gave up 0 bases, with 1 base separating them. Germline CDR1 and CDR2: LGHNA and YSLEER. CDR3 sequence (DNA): TGCGCCAGCAGCCAAACAACTAATGAAAAACTGTTTTTT. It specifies CASSQTTNEKLFF.

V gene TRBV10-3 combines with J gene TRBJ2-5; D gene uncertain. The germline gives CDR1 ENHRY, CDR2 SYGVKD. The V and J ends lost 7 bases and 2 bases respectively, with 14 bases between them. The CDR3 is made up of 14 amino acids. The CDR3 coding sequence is TGTGCCATCATTTTACCCCCTCGACAAGAGACCCAGTACTTC. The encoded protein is CAIILPPRQETQYF.

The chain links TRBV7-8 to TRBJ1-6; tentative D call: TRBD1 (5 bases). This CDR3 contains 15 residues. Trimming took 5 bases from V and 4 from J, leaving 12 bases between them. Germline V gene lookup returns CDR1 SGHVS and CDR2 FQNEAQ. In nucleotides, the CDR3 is TGTGCCAGCAGCCTGGAGGGGAAATATAATTCACCCCTCCACTTT. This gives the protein CASSLEGKYNSPLHF.

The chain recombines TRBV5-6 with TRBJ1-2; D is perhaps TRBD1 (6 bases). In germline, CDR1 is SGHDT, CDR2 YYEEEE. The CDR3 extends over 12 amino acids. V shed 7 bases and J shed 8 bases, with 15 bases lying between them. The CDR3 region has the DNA TGTGCCAGCTATACCCAGGGGTGGGGCTACACCTTC. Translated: CASYTQGWGYTF.

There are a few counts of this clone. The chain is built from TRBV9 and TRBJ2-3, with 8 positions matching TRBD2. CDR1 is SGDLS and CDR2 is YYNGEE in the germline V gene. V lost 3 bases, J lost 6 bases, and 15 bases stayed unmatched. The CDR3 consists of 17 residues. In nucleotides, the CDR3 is TGTGCCAGCAGCGCAGAACCCGGGACTAGTTTTGGGGATACGCAGTATTTT. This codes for CASSAEPGTSFGDTQYF.

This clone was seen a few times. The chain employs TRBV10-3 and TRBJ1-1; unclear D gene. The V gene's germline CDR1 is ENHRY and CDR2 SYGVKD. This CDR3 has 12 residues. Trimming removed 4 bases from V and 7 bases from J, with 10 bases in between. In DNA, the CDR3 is TGTGCCATCAGTGGGGGTTCACTTGAAGCTTTCTTT. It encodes CAISGGSLEAFF.

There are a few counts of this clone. The DNA for the CDR3 is TGCGCCAGCAGCCAAGGAGTGACAGGGGGCCGCTATGGCTACACCTTC. It specifies CASSQGVTGGRYGYTF. The chain employs TRBV4-1 and TRBJ1-2; 10 nucleotides align to TRBD1. V lost 1 base, J lost 4 bases, and 6 bases stayed unmatched. In germline, CDR1 is MGHRA, CDR2 YSYEKL. The CDR3 is 16 residues long.

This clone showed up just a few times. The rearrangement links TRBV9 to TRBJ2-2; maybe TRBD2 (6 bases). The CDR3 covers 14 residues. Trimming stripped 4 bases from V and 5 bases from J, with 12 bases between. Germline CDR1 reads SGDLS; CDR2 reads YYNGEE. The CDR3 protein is CASSQLEGTGELFF. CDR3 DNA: TGTGCCAGCAGCCAGTTGGAGGGGACCGGGGAGCTGTTTTTT.

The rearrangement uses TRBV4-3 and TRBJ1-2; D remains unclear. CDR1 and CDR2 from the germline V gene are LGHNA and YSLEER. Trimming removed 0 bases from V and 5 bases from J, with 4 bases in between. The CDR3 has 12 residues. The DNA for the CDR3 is TGCGCCAGCAGCCAAGAGGGTTATGGCTACACCTTC. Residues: CASSQEGYGYTF.

CDR3 in amino acids: CASSDRDGYTF. CDR3 nucleotides: TGTGCCAGCAGCGACCGCGACGGCTACACCTTC. V is TRBV6-1 and J is TRBJ1-2; the D is unclear. From germline, CDR1 is MNHNS and CDR2 SASEGT. The CDR3 extends over 11 amino acids. V was trimmed by 6 bases and J by 8 bases, leaving 10 bases between them.

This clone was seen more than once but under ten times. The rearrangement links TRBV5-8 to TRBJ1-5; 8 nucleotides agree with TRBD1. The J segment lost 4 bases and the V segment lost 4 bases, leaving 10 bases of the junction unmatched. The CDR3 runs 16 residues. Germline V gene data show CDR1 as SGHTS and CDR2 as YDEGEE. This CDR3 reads CASSVRTGGLNQPQHF. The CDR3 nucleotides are TGTGCCAGCAGCGTAAGAACAGGGGGTTTAAATCAGCCCCAGCATTTT.

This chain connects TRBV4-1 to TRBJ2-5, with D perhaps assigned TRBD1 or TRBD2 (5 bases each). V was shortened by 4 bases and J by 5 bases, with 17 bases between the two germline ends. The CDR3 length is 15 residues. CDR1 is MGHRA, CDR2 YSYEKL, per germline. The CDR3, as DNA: TGCGCCAGCAGCCCTATCGGGACGGTCAGGGAGACCCAGTACTTC. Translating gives CASSPIGTVRETQYF.

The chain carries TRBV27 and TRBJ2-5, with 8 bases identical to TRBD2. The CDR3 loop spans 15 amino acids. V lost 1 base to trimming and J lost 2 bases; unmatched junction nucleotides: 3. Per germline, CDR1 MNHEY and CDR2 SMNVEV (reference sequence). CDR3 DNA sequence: TGTGCCAGCAGTTTATTCGGCGGGGGGCAAGAGACCCAGTACTTC. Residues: CASSLFGGGQETQYF.

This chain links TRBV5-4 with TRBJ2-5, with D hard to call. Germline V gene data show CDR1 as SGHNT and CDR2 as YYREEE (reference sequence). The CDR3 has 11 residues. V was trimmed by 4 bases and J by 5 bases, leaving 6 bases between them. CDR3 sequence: CASSPRETQYF. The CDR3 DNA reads TGTGCCAGCAGCCCGAGGGAGACCCAGTACTTC.

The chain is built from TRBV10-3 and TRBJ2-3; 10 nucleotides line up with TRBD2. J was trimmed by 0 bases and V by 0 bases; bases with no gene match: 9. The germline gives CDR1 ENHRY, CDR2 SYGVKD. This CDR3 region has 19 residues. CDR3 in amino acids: CAISESLAGTIRSTDTQYF. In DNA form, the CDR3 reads TGTGCCATCAGTGAGTCACTAGCGGGGACTATACGAAGCACAGATACGCAGTATTTT.

CDR3: CASRLDRGRSNEQFF. CDR3 sequence (DNA): TGTGCCAGCAGACTGGACAGGGGGCGAAGCAATGAGCAGTTCTTC. The chain employs TRBV5-4 and TRBJ2-1; 11 nucleotides match TRBD1. The CDR3 extends over 15 amino acids. Looked up from germline, CDR1 is SGHNT and CDR2 is YYREEE (reference sequence). After removal of 5 bases from V and 6 bases from J, the junction contained 7 bases not matched to a gene.

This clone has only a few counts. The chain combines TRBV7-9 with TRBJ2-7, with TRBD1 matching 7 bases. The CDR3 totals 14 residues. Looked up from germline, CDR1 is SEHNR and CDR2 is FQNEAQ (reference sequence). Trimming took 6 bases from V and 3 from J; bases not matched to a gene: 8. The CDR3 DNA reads TGTGCCAGCAGTTCGACAGGGCTCCACTACGAGCAGTACTTC. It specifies CASSSTGLHYEQYF. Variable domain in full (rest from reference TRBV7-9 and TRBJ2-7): DTGVSQNPRHKITKRGQNVTFRCDPISEHNRLYWYRQTLGQGPEFLTYFQNEAQLEKSRLLSDRFSAERPKGSFSTLEIQRTEQGDSAMYLCASSSTGLHYEQYFGPGTRLTVT.

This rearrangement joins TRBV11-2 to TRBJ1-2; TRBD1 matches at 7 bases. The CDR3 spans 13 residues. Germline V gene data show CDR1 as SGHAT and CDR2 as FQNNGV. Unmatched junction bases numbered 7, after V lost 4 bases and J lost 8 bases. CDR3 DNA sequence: TGTGCCAGCAGCTCGGGACAGATGTTGGGCTACACCTTC. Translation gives CASSSGQMLGYTF.

CDR3 amino acids: CASRDGARRSTDTQYF. The CDR3 DNA is TGTGCCAGCAGGGACGGGGCCCGGAGGAGCACAGATACGCAGTATTTT. This chain uses TRBV5-4 with TRBJ2-3, with D perhaps TRBD1 or TRBD2 (5 bases each). Between the trimmed V and J ends, which lost 5 bases and 0 bases, there was a span of 16 bases. CDR3 size: 16 residues. Germline CDR1 and CDR2: SGHNT and YYREEE (reference sequence). Full variable domain (rest looked up from reference TRBV5-4 and TRBJ2-3): ETGVTQSPTHLIKTRGQQVTLRCSSQSGHNTVSWYQQALGQGPQFIFQYYREEENGRGNFPPRFSGLQFPNYSSELNVNALELDDSALYLCASRDGARRSTDTQYFGPGTRLTVL.